A selection of T cell receptor beta chains follows, all from one sample in a study of T cell responses to AZD1222 COVID-19 vaccine. TCRdb keeps only in-frame clones here, not all; method: immunoSEQ multiplex PCR. This table has about 86,000 clones, about nine tenths appearing once. Material: peripheral blood, obtained 28 days after the second AZD1222 dose. The receptors were sampled from an adult who received the AZD1222 COVID-19 vaccine. CDR3s include the opening cysteine and the closing phenylalanine or tryptophan. A D gene is named only where the DNA matches it firmly. Rows give clone size only sometimes, using once, few, many, or a class for an expanded clone.

v_gene	abundance	d_gene	j_gene	CDR3aa	CDR3nt
TRBV29-1	-	TRBD1	TRBJ1-2	CSGMTGHGYTF	TGCAGCGGGATGACAGGGCATGGCTACACCTTC
TRBV3-1/TRBV3-2	few	TRBD1	TRBJ1-2	CASSQTYQGAGGYGYTF	TGTGCCAGCAGCCAAACATACCAGGGGGCCGGCGGCTATGGCTACACCTTC
TRBV5-6	-	-	TRBJ1-2	CASSLSAIRRYTF	TGTGCCAGCAGCTTGAGTGCCATCCGCCGCTACACCTTC
TRBV20-1	-	-	TRBJ2-5	CSASLVRETQYF	TGCAGTGCTAGTCTAGTCCGCGAGACCCAGTACTTC
TRBV6-5	few	-	TRBJ1-5	CASSTGRVGQPQHF	TGTGCCAGCAGTACAGGGAGGGTCGGTCAGCCCCAGCATTTT
TRBV24-1	few	TRBD2	TRBJ2-1	CATSRTSDYNEQFF	TGTGCCACCAGTAGGACTAGCGATTACAATGAGCAGTTCTTC
TRBV6-6	once	-	TRBJ1-1	CASRGLDTEAFF	TGTGCCAGCAGGGGGCTCGACACTGAAGCTTTCTTT
TRBV6-2/TRBV6-3	-	TRBD1	TRBJ1-6	CASSYSGTALSSYNSPLHF	TGTGCCAGCAGTTACTCCGGGACAGCCCTGAGCTCCTATAATTCACCCCTCCACTTT
TRBV4-2	-	TRBD1	TRBJ1-1	CASSQGTGDGTEAFF	TGTGCCAGCAGCCAAGGGACAGGGGATGGCACTGAAGCTTTCTTT
TRBV5-6	-	-	TRBJ2-3	CASSLDYRATDTQYF	TGTGCCAGCAGCTTGGATTACAGGGCCACAGATACGCAGTATTTT